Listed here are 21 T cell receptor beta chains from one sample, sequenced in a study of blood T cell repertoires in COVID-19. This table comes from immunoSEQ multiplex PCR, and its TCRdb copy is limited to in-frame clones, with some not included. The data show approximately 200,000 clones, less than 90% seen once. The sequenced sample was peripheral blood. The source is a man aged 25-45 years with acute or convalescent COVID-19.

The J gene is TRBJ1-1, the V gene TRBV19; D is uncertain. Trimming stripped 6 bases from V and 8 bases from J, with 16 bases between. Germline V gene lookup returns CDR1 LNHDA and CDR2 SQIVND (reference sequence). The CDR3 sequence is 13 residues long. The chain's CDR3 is CASRVKTDQEAFF. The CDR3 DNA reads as TGTGCCAGTAGAGTGAAGACTGACCAGGAAGCTTTCTTT.

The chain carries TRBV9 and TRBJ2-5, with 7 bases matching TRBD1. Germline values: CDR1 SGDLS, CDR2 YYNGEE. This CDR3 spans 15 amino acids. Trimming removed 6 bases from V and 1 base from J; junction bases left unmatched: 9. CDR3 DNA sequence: TGTGCCAGCAAGGGGGCGTGGGTCCCCCAAGAGACCCAGTACTTC. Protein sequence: CASKGAWVPQETQYF.

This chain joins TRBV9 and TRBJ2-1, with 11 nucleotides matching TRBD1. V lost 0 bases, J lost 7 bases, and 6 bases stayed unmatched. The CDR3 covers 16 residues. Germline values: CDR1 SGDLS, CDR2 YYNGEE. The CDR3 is CASSVGGQGAVNEQFF. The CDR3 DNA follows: TGTGCCAGCAGCGTAGGTGGACAGGGGGCAGTAAATGAGCAGTTCTTC.

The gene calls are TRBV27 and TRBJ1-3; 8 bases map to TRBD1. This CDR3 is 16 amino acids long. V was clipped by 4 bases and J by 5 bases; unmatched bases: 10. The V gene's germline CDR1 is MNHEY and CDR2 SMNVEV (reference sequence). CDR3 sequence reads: CASSSAGTGFRNTIYF. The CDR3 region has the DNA TGTGCCAGCAGTTCCGCCGGGACAGGTTTTAGAAACACCATATATTTT.

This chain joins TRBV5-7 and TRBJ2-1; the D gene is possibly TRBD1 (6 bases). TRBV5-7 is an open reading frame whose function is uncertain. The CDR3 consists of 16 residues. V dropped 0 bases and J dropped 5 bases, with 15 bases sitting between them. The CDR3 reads CASSLGGSGEDNEQFF. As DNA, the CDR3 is TGTGCCAGCAGCTTGGGGGGGTCAGGGGAAGACAATGAGCAGTTCTTC.

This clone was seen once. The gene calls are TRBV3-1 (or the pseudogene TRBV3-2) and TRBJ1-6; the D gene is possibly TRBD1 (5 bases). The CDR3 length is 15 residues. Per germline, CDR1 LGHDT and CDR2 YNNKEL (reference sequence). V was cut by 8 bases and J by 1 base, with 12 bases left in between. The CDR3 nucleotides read TGTGCCAGCGGTAAACAGGAGTCCTATAATTCACCCCTCCACTTT. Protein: CASGKQESYNSPLHF.

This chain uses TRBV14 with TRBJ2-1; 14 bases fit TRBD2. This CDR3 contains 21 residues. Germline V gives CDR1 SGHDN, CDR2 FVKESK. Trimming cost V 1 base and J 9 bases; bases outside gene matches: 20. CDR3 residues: CASSQVPGLAGETGVVSEQFF. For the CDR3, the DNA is TGTGCCAGCAGCCAAGTCCCGGGACTAGCGGGAGAGACTGGAGTTGTTAGTGAGCAGTTCTTC.

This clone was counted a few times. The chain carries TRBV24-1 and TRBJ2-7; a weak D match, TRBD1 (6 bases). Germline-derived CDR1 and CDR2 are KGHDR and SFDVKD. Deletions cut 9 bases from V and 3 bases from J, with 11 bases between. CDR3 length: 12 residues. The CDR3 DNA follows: TGTGCCACCCGGGACAATAACTACGAGCAGTACTTC. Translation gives CATRDNNYEQYF.

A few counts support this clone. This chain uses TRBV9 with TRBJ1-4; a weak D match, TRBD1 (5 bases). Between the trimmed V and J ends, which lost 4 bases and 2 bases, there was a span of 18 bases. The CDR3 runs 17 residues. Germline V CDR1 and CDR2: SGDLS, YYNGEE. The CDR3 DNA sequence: TGTGCCAGCAGCCGGGGGGACTCTCGACCCACTAATGAAAAACTGTTTTTT. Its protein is CASSRGDSRPTNEKLFF.

The CDR3 is CASSVQGGYTEAFF. The CDR3 DNA reads TGTGCCAGCAGCGTACAGGGGGGGTACACTGAAGCTTTCTTT. The chain recombines TRBV3-1 (or the pseudogene TRBV3-2) with TRBJ1-1; 8 bases are shared with TRBD1. The germline V gene encodes CDR1 LGHDT and CDR2 YNNKEL (reference sequence). V lost 5 bases, J lost 3 bases, and 5 bases stayed unmatched. This CDR3 spans 14 amino acids.

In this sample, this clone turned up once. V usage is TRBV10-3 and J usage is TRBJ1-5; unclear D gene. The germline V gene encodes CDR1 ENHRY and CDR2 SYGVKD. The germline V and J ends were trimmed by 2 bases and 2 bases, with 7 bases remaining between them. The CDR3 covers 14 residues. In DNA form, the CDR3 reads TGTGCCATCAGTGAGGGAGTCGGCAATCAGCCCCAGCATTTT. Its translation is CAISEGVGNQPQHF.

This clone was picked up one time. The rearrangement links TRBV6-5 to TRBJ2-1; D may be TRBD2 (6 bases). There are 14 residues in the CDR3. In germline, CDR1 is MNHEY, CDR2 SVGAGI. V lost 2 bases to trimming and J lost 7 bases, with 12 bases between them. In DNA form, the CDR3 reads TGTGCCAGCAGTTACGGCCTAGCGCGGAATGAGCAGTTCTTC. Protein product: CASSYGLARNEQFF.

The CDR3 sequence: CASSPGHRSYNSPLHF. The DNA for the CDR3 is TGTGCCAGTAGCCCGGGACATCGCTCCTATAATTCACCCCTCCACTTT. The chain is built from TRBV19 and TRBJ1-6; D perhaps matches TRBD1 (6 bases). Germline values: CDR1 LNHDA, CDR2 SQIVND (reference sequence). Trimming shortened V by 6 bases and J by 0 bases, and 12 bases separated the two germline ends. This CDR3 contains 16 residues.

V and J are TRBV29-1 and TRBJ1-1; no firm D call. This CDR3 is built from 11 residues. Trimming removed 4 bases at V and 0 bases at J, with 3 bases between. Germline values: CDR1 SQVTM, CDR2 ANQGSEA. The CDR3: CSVAVNTEAFF. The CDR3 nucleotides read TGCAGCGTTGCAGTGAACACTGAAGCTTTCTTT. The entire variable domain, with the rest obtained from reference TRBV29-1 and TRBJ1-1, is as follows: SAVISQKPSRDICQRGTSLTIQCQVDSQVTMMFWYRQQPGQSLTLIATANQGSEATYESGFVIDKFPISRPNLTFSTLTVSNMSPEDSSIYLCSVAVNTEAFFGQGTRLTVV.

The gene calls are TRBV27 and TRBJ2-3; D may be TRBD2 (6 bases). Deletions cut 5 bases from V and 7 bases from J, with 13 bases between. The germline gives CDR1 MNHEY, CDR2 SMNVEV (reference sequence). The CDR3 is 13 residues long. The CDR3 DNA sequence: TGTGCCAGCAGTATCGCTCGCGGGAATACGCAGTATTTT. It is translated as CASSIARGNTQYF.

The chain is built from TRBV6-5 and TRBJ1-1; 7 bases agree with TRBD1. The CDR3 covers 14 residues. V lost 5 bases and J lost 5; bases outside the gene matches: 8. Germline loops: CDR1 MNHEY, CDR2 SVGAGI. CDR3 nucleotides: TGTGCCAGCAGTCCGAGACAGGGTAGGACTGAAGCTTTCTTT. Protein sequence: CASSPRQGRTEAFF.

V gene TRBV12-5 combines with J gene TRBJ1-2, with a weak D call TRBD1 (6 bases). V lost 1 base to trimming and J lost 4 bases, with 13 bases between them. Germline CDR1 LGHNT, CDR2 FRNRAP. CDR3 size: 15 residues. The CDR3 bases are TGTGCTAGTGGTTTGGGCAGGGGAACCTTCTATGGCTACACCTTC. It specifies CASGLGRGTFYGYTF.

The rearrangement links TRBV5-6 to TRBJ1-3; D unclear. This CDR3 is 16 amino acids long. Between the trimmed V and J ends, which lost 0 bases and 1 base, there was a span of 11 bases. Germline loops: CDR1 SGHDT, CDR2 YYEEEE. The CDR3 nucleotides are TGTGCCAGCAGCTTGGGGAATGGAGCGTCTGGAAACACCATATATTTT. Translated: CASSLGNGASGNTIYF. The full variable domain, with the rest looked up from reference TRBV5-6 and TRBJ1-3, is DAGVTQSPTHLIKTRGQQVTLRCSPKSGHDTVSWYQQALGQGPQFIFQYYEEEERQRGNFPDRFSGHQFPNYSSELNVNALLLGDSALYLCASSLGNGASGNTIYFGEGSWLTVV.

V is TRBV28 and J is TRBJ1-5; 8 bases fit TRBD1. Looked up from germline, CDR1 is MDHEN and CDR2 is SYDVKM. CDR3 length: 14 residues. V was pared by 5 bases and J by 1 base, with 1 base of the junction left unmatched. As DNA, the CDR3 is TGTGCCAGCAGTACAGGGGGAAGCAATCAGCCCCAGCATTTT. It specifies CASSTGGSNQPQHF.

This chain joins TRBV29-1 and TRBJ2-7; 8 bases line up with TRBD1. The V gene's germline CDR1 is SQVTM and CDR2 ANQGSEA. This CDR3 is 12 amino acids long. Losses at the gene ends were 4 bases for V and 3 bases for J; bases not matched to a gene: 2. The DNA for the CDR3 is TGCAGCGTTGGGACAGGGAGCTACGAGCAGTACTTC. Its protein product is CSVGTGSYEQYF.

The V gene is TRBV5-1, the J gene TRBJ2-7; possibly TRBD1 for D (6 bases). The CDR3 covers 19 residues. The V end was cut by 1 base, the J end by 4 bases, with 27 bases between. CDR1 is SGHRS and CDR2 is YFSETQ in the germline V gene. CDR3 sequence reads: CASSLFPGTIQLQGYEQYF. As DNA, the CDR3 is TGCGCCAGCAGCTTGTTTCCTGGGACCATACAGCTCCAGGGGTACGAGCAGTACTTC.